This T cell receptor (beta chain) was captured in a study of cytomegalovirus exposure and HLA in healthy donors. The PCR ran on 60 Vbeta and 13 Jbeta primers. Assay used: immunoSEQ multiplex PCR; TCRdb lists only in-frame clones, some missing. The table records some 250,000 clones, around 80% of them present only once. This clone showed up just once. Sequencing was done on a sample of PBMCs. This TCR was recovered from a woman in her thirties or forties in good health and CMV-seropositive.

DNA of the CDR3: TGTGCCAGCAGCGTAGACGGGGGGATCTATGGCTACACCTTC. Translation gives CASSVDGGIYGYTF. This chain joins TRBV9 and TRBJ1-2; the D gene is possibly TRBD1 (5 bases). Germline CDR1 reads SGDLS; CDR2 reads YYNGEE. This CDR3 region has 14 residues. With 0 bases removed from V and 4 bases from J, the gap between germline ends came to 10 bases.